The clone carrying this T cell receptor beta chain was counted between two and nine times. This sample was included in a study of human T cells and chemical hapten exposure. Methods used by the authors: 100,000 or so TCRs per sample was the median, with a range of roughly 23,224 to 690,600. TCRdb re-derived calls from the RACE reads in MiXCR, one entry per CDR3 protein. These V and J calls originate from TCRdb's pipeline instead of the authors' own analysis. The sample includes about 99,000 distinct CDR3 sequences, around 12% seen only once; the top ten take approximately 2%. CDR3 length: 12 amino acids. Looked up from germline, CDR1 is SGHVS and CDR2 is FNYEAQ. V was pared by 5 bases and J by 4 bases, with 6 bases between. Documented time point: patch test 1, 2 weeks after DPC sensitization. The treatment is: therapeutic diphenylcyclopropenone sensitization with weekly scalp DPC. Total RNA was isolated from whole blood that had not been fractionated.

This receptor was identified in a woman in her thirties or forties with alopecia areata. Some clones in this sample may be carry-over from other donors' samples. The gene calls are TRBV7-6 and TRBJ1-5; D remains ambiguous. The source material was whole blood, sampled in connection with sensitization to the hapten diphenylcyclopropenone (DPC). CDR3 sequence reads: CASSLVNQPQHF. The CDR3 DNA follows: TGTGCCAGCAGCCTAGTGAATCAGCCCCAGCATTTT.